A selection of T cell receptor beta chains follows, all from one sample in a study of T cells in Graves' hyperthyroidism and ophthalmopathy. TCRdb re-derived calls from the multiplex PCR reads in MiXCR, one entry per CDR3 protein. Here the sample spans under 450,000 distinct CDR3 sequences, 15% to 19% being singletons. Sequenced material: blood. Every receptor here comes from a young woman with Graves' hyperthyroidism. CDR3s include the opening cysteine and the closing phenylalanine or tryptophan. A D gene is named only where the DNA matches it firmly. Part of the rows lack a size; the others show once, few, many or a class for expanded clones.

v_call	cdr3_length	j_call	d_call	clone_size	cdr3_nt	cdr3_aa
TRBV6-1	14	TRBJ1-1	TRBD1	-	TGTGCCAGCAGAGGGGGCGTCCTCCCACTTGAAGCTTTCTTT	CASRGGVLPLEAFF
TRBV19	15	TRBJ1-1	TRBD1	-	TGTGCCAGTACCCTCCTCGACAGGGATCTCACTGAAGCTTTCTTT	CASTLLDRDLTEAFF
TRBV28	16	TRBJ2-3	TRBD1	-	TGTGCCAGCAGAACTACCGGGACAGGGTTCACAGATACGCAGTATTTT	CASRTTGTGFTDTQYF
TRBV12-3/TRBV12-4	14	TRBJ2-7	-	many	TGTGCCAGCAGCCGACTAGAACTCTCCTACGAGCAGTACTTC	CASSRLELSYEQYF
TRBV19	15	TRBJ2-2	TRBD1	-	TGTGCCAGTAGTATTTTCAGGGGGCGAACCGGGGAGCTGTTTTTT	CASSIFRGRTGELFF
TRBV24-1	16	TRBJ2-3	TRBD2	many	TGTGCCACCAGTGATAGGCCTAGCGGCCTGTTGAATACGCAGTATTTT	CATSDRPSGLLNTQYF
TRBV3-1	11	TRBJ2-1	-	-	TGTGCCAGCAGCGATATGGCTGAGCAGTTCTTC	CASSDMAEQFF
TRBV4-3	15	TRBJ2-3	-	many	TGCGCCAGCAGCCAAGATTCAGTAGCGGCAGATACGCAGTATTTT	CASSQDSVAADTQYF
TRBV20-1	15	TRBJ2-1	TRBD2	few	TGCAGTGCTAGAGAACGGCTAGCGGTGTACAATGAGCAGCTCTTC	CSARERLAVYNEQLF
TRBV3-1	15	TRBJ1-1	-	many	TGTGCCAGCAGCCAAGCCGGGAGAAGCCACACTGAAGCTTTCTTT	CASSQAGRSHTEAFF
TRBV28	15	TRBJ1-1	TRBD1	many	TGTGCCAGCAGTTTGGGGGGGACAGGGGACACTGAAGCTTTCTTT	CASSLGGTGDTEAFF
TRBV10-2	14	TRBJ1-3	TRBD1	few	TGCGCCAGCGGCAGGGGGCTGGACGGAAACACCATATATTTT	CASGRGLDGNTIYF
TRBV11-3	13	TRBJ2-1	-	once	TGTGCCAGCAGCTGGGGGCAGGGCGATGAGCAGTTCTTC	CASSWGQGDEQFF
TRBV9	15	TRBJ1-1	-	-	TGTGCCAGCAGCGTAGATTTTATTGGTGGCACTGAAGCTTTCTTT	CASSVDFIGGTEAFF
TRBV5-1	15	TRBJ2-7	TRBD1	many	TGCGCCAGCAGCGCGGAGGGACAGGGGGCGCGGGAGCAGTACTTC	CASSAEGQGAREQYF